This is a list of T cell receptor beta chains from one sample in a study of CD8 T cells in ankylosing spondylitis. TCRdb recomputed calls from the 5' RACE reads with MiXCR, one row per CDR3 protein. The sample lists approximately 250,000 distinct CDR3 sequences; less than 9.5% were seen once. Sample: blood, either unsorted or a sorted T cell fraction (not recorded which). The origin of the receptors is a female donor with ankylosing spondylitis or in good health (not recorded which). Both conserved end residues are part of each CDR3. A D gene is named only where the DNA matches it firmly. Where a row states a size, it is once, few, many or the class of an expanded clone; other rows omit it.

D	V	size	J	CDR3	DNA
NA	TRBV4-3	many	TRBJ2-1	CASSQGRGYNEQFF	TGCGCCAGCAGCCAGGGTCGGGGCTACAATGAGCAGTTCTTC
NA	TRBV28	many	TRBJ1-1	CASSLAWAPFEAFF	TGTGCCAGCAGTTTAGCCTGGGCCCCATTTGAAGCTTTCTTT
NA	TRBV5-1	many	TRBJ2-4	CASRDTSSENIQYF	TGCGCCAGCAGGGACACCTCCTCCGAAAACATTCAGTACTTC
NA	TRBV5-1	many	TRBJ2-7	CASSSEGGSEQYF	TGCGCCAGCAGCTCTGAGGGGGGAAGCGAGCAGTACTTC
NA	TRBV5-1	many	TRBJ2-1	CASSFKAGRNEQFF	TGCGCCAGCAGCTTCAAGGCAGGGAGGAATGAGCAGTTCTTC
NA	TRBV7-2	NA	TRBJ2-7	CASSLRSGKAYEQYF	TGTGCCAGCAGTCTACGGAGCGGTAAAGCCTACGAGCAGTACTTC
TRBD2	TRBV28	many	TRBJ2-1	CASVVSGNGYNEQFF	TGTGCCAGCGTCGTTAGCGGGAATGGCTACAATGAGCAGTTCTTC
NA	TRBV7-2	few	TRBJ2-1	CASSYRTATGEQFF	TGTGCCAGCAGCTACAGGACTGCTACAGGTGAGCAGTTCTTC
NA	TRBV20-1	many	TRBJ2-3	CSASPMDTQYF	TGCAGTGCTAGTCCCATGGATACGCAGTATTTT
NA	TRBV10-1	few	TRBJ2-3	CASSDRGQASGDTQYF	TGCGCCAGCAGTGACCGTGGGCAGGCCTCGGGAGATACGCAGTATTTT
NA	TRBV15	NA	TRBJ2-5	CATSKGSQETQYF	TGTGCCACCAGCAAGGGTTCTCAAGAGACCCAGTACTTC
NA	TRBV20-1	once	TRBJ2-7	CSARAVGNGEQYF	TGCAGTGCTAGGGCCGTGGGGAATGGCGAGCAGTACTTC
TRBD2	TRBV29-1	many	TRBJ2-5	CSVATSGAQETQYF	TGCAGCGTTGCGACTAGCGGGGCCCAAGAGACCCAGTACTTC
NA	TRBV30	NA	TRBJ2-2	CAWSVEGTGELFF	TGTGCCTGGAGTGTAGAGGGAACCGGGGAGCTGTTTTTT
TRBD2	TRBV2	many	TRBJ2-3	CASSPLAPSVDTQYF	TGTGCCAGCAGCCCACTAGCGCCCTCGGTGGATACGCAGTATTTT
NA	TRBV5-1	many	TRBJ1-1	CASSLRQDTEAFF	TGCGCCAGCAGCTTGCGGCAGGACACTGAAGCTTTCTTT
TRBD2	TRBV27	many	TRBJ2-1	CASSSLAGGPYEQFF	TGTGCCAGCAGTTCCCTAGCGGGAGGGCCTTATGAGCAGTTCTTC
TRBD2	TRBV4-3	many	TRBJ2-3	CASSQASGGPGDTQYF	TGCGCCAGCAGCCAAGCCTCGGGGGGGCCAGGTGATACGCAGTATTTT
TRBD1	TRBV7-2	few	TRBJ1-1	CASSETGMDTEAFF	TGTGCCAGCAGCGAGACAGGGATGGACACTGAAGCTTTCTTT
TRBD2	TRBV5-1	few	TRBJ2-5	CASSLVTSGTETQYF	TGCGCCAGCAGCTTGGTGACTAGCGGGACGGAGACCCAGTACTTC
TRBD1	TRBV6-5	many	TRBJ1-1	CASSYTPGQGFEAFF	TGTGCCAGCAGTTACACACCGGGACAGGGATTCGAAGCTTTCTTT
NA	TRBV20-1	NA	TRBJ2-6	CSAPSWVSGANVLTF	TGCAGTGCCCCGAGCTGGGTTTCGGGGGCCAACGTCCTGACTTTC
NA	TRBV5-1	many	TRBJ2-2	CASSQYPNTGELFF	TGCGCCAGCAGCCAATACCCCAACACCGGGGAGCTGTTTTTT
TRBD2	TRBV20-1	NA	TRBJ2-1	CSARETRASGRFDEQFF	TGCAGTGCTAGAGAAACCCGGGCTAGCGGGAGGTTCGATGAGCAGTTCTTC
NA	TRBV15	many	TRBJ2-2	CATSRDRENTGELFF	TGTGCCACCAGCAGAGACAGAGAAAACACCGGGGAGCTGTTTTTT
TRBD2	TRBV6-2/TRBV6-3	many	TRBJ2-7	CASRRTSVYEQYF	TGTGCCAGCAGACGGACTAGCGTGTACGAGCAGTACTTC
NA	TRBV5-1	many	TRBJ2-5	CASSLGTTQETQYF	TGCGCCAGCAGCTTGGGGACTACTCAAGAGACCCAGTACTTC
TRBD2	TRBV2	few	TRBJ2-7	CASSGTSGRGYEQYF	TGTGCCAGCAGTGGGACTAGCGGGAGGGGTTACGAGCAGTACTTC
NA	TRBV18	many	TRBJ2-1	CASSPGQSNEQFF	TGTGCCAGCTCCCCTGGACAGAGCAATGAGCAGTTCTTC
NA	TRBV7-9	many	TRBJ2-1	CASSPRPPSTTNEQFF	TGTGCCAGCAGCCCGAGACCCCCTTCTACCACAAATGAGCAGTTCTTC
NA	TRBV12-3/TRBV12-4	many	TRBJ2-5	CASSLRTQETQYF	TGTGCCAGCAGTTTAAGAACCCAAGAGACCCAGTACTTC
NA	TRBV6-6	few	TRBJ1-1	CASSAGPLNTEAFF	TGTGCCAGCAGCGCAGGGCCACTCAACACTGAAGCTTTCTTT
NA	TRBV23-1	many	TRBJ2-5	CASSQSPPGPRKETQYF	TGCGCCAGCAGTCAATCCCCTCCGGGACCCAGAAAAGAGACCCAGTACTTC